This T cell receptor (beta chain) was found in a study of blood T cells in healthy people across ages. Germline CDR1 reads SGHRS; CDR2 reads YFSETQ. Deletions cut 0 bases from V and 4 bases from J, with 14 bases between. CDR3 length: 16 amino acids. Then a second PCR, running roughly 7 to 11 cycles, was carried out with a sample-barcoded 5' primer and a J-beta primer mix. Each CDR3 protein gets one entry after TCRdb re-called the 5' RACE reads with MiXCR. The sample holds 1,800,000 or so distinct CDR3 sequences, around 40% seen once. Remarks on this clonotype: The antigen remains undetermined.

Notes on the study in general: Researchers report that TCR beta diversity correlated strongly with naive T cell percentage. Donor CMV status, an unknown factor, possibly confounded changes in expanded clonotypes.

With each sample, at least 5 micrograms of total RNA were extracted. The sequenced sample consisted of blood. This TCR came from a human donor in good health. This chain joins TRBV5-1 and TRBJ2-1; D may be TRBD2 (5 bases). In DNA, the CDR3 is TGCGCCAGCAGCTTGGCCGGTGGACGGACTTACAATGAGCAGTTCTTC. It codes for CASSLAGGRTYNEQFF.